The rows below give T cell receptor beta chains drawn from one sample of a study of T-cell reconstitution after alpha-beta-depleted transplantation in children. MiXCR, run by TCRdb on the PCR reads, gives a single entry per CDR3 protein. In the table there are some 390,000 distinct CDR3 sequences, roughly 20% of which are singletons. The sequenced sample was PBMCs from the stem cell graft donor, obtained from the stem cell graft. These receptors all stem from a human donor who donated a stem cell graft to a child with acute myeloid leukemia. CDR3s include the opening cysteine and the closing phenylalanine or tryptophan. Fields, in order: J gene, V gene, D gene, clone size, CDR3 DNA, CDR3 protein. D genes are given only for firm matches. Clone size is shown for a subset of rows, as once, few, many or a class of expanded clone.

TRBJ1-5,TRBV12-3/TRBV12-4,.,many,TGTGCCAGCAGTTTAAGCGGTGGGTCTCAGCCCCAGCATTTT,CASSLSGGSQPQHF
TRBJ2-2,TRBV4-2,.,.,TGTGCCAGCAGCCCAACCGGCATAGGGACCGGGGAGCTGTTTTTT,CASSPTGIGTGELFF
TRBJ2-1,TRBV4-1,.,.,TGCGCCAGCAGCCAAGTAGGAGGGTCGGAAGAGCAGTTCTTC,CASSQVGGSEEQFF
TRBJ2-7,TRBV12-3/TRBV12-4,.,.,TGTGCCAGCAGTTTAGCGGGACGGCAAGCCTACGAGCAGTACTTC,CASSLAGRQAYEQYF
TRBJ2-5,TRBV5-1,TRBD2,few,TGCGCCAGCAGCTTGGGAACCCTTCTAGCGGCCCAAGAGACCCAGTACTTC,CASSLGTLLAAQETQYF
TRBJ2-5,TRBV6-1,TRBD2,many,TGTGCCAGCAGTCCCAGACTAGCGGGAGATGGAGAGACCCAGTACTTC,CASSPRLAGDGETQYF
TRBJ2-1,TRBV29-1,.,.,TGCAGCGTTGATCCGGCTAGCGTTTACAATGAGCAGTTCTTC,CSVDPASVYNEQFF
TRBJ1-1,TRBV5-1,.,few,TGCGCCAGCAGCTTTAAGGGGGGGAACACTGAAGCTTTCTTT,CASSFKGGNTEAFF
TRBJ2-1,TRBV28,.,many,TGTGCCAGCAGATGGGCCCACAATGAGCAGTTCTTC,CASRWAHNEQFF
TRBJ1-1,TRBV12-3/TRBV12-4,.,many,TGTGCCAGCAGTTTTGGGCGTGAAGCTTTCTTT,CASSFGREAFF
TRBJ2-2,TRBV12-3/TRBV12-4,TRBD1,once,TGTGCCAGCAGTTTGGGGACAGGGGTCGGGGAGCTGTTTTTT,CASSLGTGVGELFF
TRBJ1-5,TRBV23-1,.,.,TGCGCCAGCAGCCTGAGGGACGGAGATCAGCCCCAGCATTTT,CASSLRDGDQPQHF
TRBJ2-1,TRBV11-3,TRBD1,few,TGTGCCAGCAAGACAGGGATCGAGAATGAGCAGTTCTTC,CASKTGIENEQFF
TRBJ2-5,TRBV15,.,many,TGTGCCACCAGCACCAGGGGCGGTGGGGAGACCCAGTACTTC,CATSTRGGGETQYF
TRBJ2-7,TRBV28,.,few,TGTGCTACGGGAGATGTCGAGTCCCTACACGAGCAGTACTTC,CATGDVESLHEQYF
TRBJ2-3,TRBV20-1,.,.,TGCAGTGCTAGATATAGAACCCCCTTCGGGGTAACTAGCACAGATACGCAGTATTTT,CSARYRTPFGVTSTDTQYF
TRBJ2-7,TRBV20-1,.,many,TGCAGTGCTAGCTTCTACCGGGGGTTCCAAGACGAGCAGTACTTC,CSASFYRGFQDEQYF
TRBJ2-2,TRBV20-1,TRBD2,few,TGCAGTGCTCTTAGGGAGGGAAACACCGGGGAGCTGTTTTTT,CSALREGNTGELFF
TRBJ2-7,TRBV20-1,TRBD1,.,TGCAGTGCTAGGCTCCGGGACAGGGGCTACGAGCAGTACTTC,CSARLRDRGYEQYF
TRBJ2-5,TRBV28,.,.,TGTGCCAGCAGGGACCGACGGCAAGTGGAGACCCAGTACTTC,CASRDRRQVETQYF
TRBJ2-1,TRBV20-1,.,few,TGCAGTGCTAGAGATGGCGGAGCTCCCTCCTACAATGAGCAGTTCTTC,CSARDGGAPSYNEQFF
TRBJ2-3,TRBV20-1,.,many,TGCAGTGCTAGGGAGAGAGGCACAGATACGCAGTATTTT,CSARERGTDTQYF
TRBJ1-1,TRBV6-6,.,many,TGTGCCAGCAGTTACGAGGGAGGCACTGAAGCTTTCTTT,CASSYEGGTEAFF
TRBJ2-1,TRBV28,.,.,TGTGCCCAAGCTGCGATCAATGAGCAGTTCTTC,CAQAAINEQFF
TRBJ1-1,TRBV4-1,.,.,TGCGCCAGCAGCCAACCCATAGGGCCGACGAGAATGGCTGAAGCTTTCTTT,CASSQPIGPTRMAEAFF
TRBJ1-5,TRBV29-1,TRBD1,many,TGCAGCGTTGCCCACAGGGGGGGTCGCAATCAGCCCCAGCATTTT,CSVAHRGGRNQPQHF
TRBJ2-5,TRBV5-1,TRBD2,.,TGCGCCAGCAGCTGGGGACTACCTGAAGAGACCCAGTACTTC,CASSWGLPEETQYF
TRBJ2-3,TRBV25-1,.,.,TGTGCCAGCAGTGAAATCGGGCACAGCACAGATACGCAGTATTTT,CASSEIGHSTDTQYF
TRBJ2-1,TRBV29-1,.,many,TGCAGCGTTGAAACACAGCGCAACAATGAGCAGTTCTTC,CSVETQRNNEQFF
TRBJ2-3,TRBV25-1,TRBD2,.,TGTGCCAGCAGTGATATACCGGGACTAGCGGGAGCGGGGGCTAGCACAGATACGCAGTATTTT,CASSDIPGLAGAGASTDTQYF
TRBJ2-1,TRBV2,TRBD2,.,TGTGCCAGCAGTGAATTGTGGGACTACCTGGGTGGTGAGCAGTTCTTC,CASSELWDYLGGEQFF
TRBJ2-1,TRBV12-3/TRBV12-4,TRBD2,many,TGTGCCAGCAGTCCTAGCGGGGCACAAATCAATGAGCAGTTCTTC,CASSPSGAQINEQFF
TRBJ1-6,TRBV2,.,many,TGTGCCAGCAGTGCTGAGAAGGGAGTGGGTTCACCCCTCCACTTT,CASSAEKGVGSPLHF
TRBJ2-5,TRBV10-3,.,.,TGTGCCATCAGTGACCGGGACACTCCGATAGTAAAGTACTTC,CAISDRDTPIVKYF
TRBJ2-1,TRBV7-3,TRBD2,.,TGTGCCAGCAGCACCTTGACGGGGGGGCAGTTCTTC,CASSTLTGGQFF
TRBJ2-7,TRBV12-3/TRBV12-4,TRBD2,many,TGTGCCAGCAGGCGACTAGCGGGAGTTTACGAGCAGTACTTC,CASRRLAGVYEQYF
TRBJ2-1,TRBV7-9,.,.,TGTGCCAGCAGCTTAGGGGGCGGGGAAGGGACCCAGTTCTTC,CASSLGGGEGTQFF
TRBJ1-4,TRBV20-1,TRBD1,.,TGCAGTGCAAGGACAGGGATGGGTGAAAAACTGTTTTTT,CSARTGMGEKLFF
TRBJ2-3,TRBV5-1,.,.,TGCGCCAGCAGCTGGGCAGGGACAGATACGCAGTATTTT,CASSWAGTDTQYF
TRBJ1-5,TRBV3-1,.,.,TGTGCCAGCAGCCAGGGGTGGGGGAGCAATCAGCCCCAGCATTTT,CASSQGWGSNQPQHF
TRBJ1-2,TRBV28,TRBD1,.,TGTGCCAGCAGCGCCGGGACAGGGGGCATTAGTGGCTACACCTTC,CASSAGTGGISGYTF
TRBJ2-1,TRBV25-1,.,many,TGTGCCAGCAGTGTACCTCACTCCTACAATGAGCAGTTCTTC,CASSVPHSYNEQFF
TRBJ2-7,TRBV6-5,TRBD2,few,TGTGCCAGCAGTTATGGGAGGGCCTCTTCCGAGCAGTACTTC,CASSYGRASSEQYF
TRBJ2-7,TRBV6-5,.,few,TGTGCCAGCAGTTACTCGCAAAACGACGGCGAGCAGTACTTC,CASSYSQNDGEQYF
TRBJ2-1,TRBV10-3,TRBD2,few,TGTGCCACCATCCCGGGACTAGCGACCAATGAGCAGTTCTTC,CATIPGLATNEQFF